The next 13 T cell receptor beta chains were all read from a single sample in a study of shared clonotypes between healthy human individuals. Sequencing was performed with immunoSEQ multiplex PCR; in TCRdb, only in-frame clones are kept and a portion is missing. The sample yields just over 2,000,000 clones, roughly 96% seen once. The specimen sequenced was naive CD4+ T cells sorted from blood. Specified subset: CD45RA+ positively selected. Receptor source: a young man in good health.

The chain carries TRBV29-1 and TRBJ1-1, with D tentatively TRBD1 (6 bases). V lost 2 bases and J 0 bases, leaving 13 bases between the germline ends. This CDR3 spans 15 amino acids. Germline V gene sequence: CDR1 SQVTM, CDR2 ANQGSEA. The CDR3 region is CSVELSGTLNTEAFF. CDR3 nucleotide sequence: TGCAGCGTTGAACTATCCGGGACATTGAACACTGAAGCTTTCTTT.

This rearrangement joins TRBV7-2 to TRBJ1-5, with 8 bases matching TRBD1. This CDR3 contains 16 residues. The germline CDR1 and CDR2 sequences are SGHTA and FQGNSA. J lost 0 bases, V lost 1 base, and 2 bases had no gene match. CDR3 in amino acids: CASSLVGQGSNQPQHF. CDR3 sequence (DNA): TGTGCCAGCAGCTTAGTTGGACAGGGTAGCAATCAGCCCCAGCATTTT.

The genes are TRBV27 and TRBJ2-2; D is unclear. Germline V CDR1 and CDR2: MNHEY, SMNVEV (reference sequence). The CDR3 spans 15 residues. The V end lost 9 bases, the J end lost 8 bases, and 22 bases lay between the germline ends. This CDR3 is CASSPSLPPGGELFF. The CDR3 DNA sequence: TGTGCCAGTTCCCCATCTCTTCCCCCAGGTGGGGAGCTGTTTTTT.

This clone came up once. This chain connects TRBV14 to TRBJ2-1; a weak D match, TRBD2 (5 bases). CDR1 and CDR2 from the germline V gene are SGHDN and FVKESK. Deletions cut 1 base from V and 10 bases from J, with 5 bases between. The CDR3 spans 11 residues. Here the CDR3 DNA reads TGTGCCAGCAGCCAAGGCGGGGAGCAGTTCTTC. Residues: CASSQGGEQFF.

The V and J genes are TRBV2 and TRBJ2-5, with D possibly matching TRBD2 (6 bases). Germline assignment: CDR1 SNHLY and CDR2 FYNNEI. The CDR3 contains 13 residues. Trimming took off 6 bases at V and 5 bases at J, with 13 bases between the two ends. CDR3 coding DNA: TGTGCCAGCAGGGGGACTCCTCGGGAGACCCAGTACTTC. Protein: CASRGTPRETQYF.

This clone was observed a handful of times. This chain uses TRBV2 with TRBJ1-4; D unresolved. Germline lookup yields CDR1 SNHLY and CDR2 FYNNEI. V lost 10 bases and J lost 3, with 9 bases in between. CDR3 length: 12 residues. The CDR3 here is CATNRANEKLFF. The CDR3 DNA is TGTGCCACGAATCGAGCTAATGAAAAACTGTTTTTT.

V usage is TRBV10-2 and J usage is TRBJ2-3, with 12 positions matching TRBD2. The CDR3 spans 15 residues. The germline gives CDR1 WSHSY, CDR2 SAAADI. Trimming took 6 bases from V and 2 from J; bases not matched to a gene: 3. CDR3 residues: CASRRLAGDTDTQYF. CDR3 nucleotide sequence: TGCGCCAGCAGAAGACTAGCGGGAGACACAGATACGCAGTATTTT.

The rearrangement uses TRBV19 and TRBJ2-2; 8 nucleotides line up with TRBD2. CDR1 and CDR2 (germline): LNHDA, SQIVND (reference sequence). This CDR3 is built from 14 residues. The V segment lost 9 bases and the J segment 0 bases; nucleotides outside the gene matches: 3. Here the CDR3 DNA reads TGTGCCAGCCTTAGCGGGGCGAACACCGGGGAGCTGTTTTTT. It encodes CASLSGANTGELFF.

This rearrangement joins TRBV7-9 to TRBJ2-6, with no clear D. The CDR3 runs to 11 residues. V was trimmed by 7 bases and J by 12 bases, leaving 10 bases between them. Per germline, CDR1 SEHNR and CDR2 FQNEAQ (reference sequence). CDR3 amino acids: CASTWGTVLTF. CDR3 nucleotide sequence: TGTGCCAGCACCTGGGGTACCGTCCTGACTTTC.

The rearrangement uses TRBV5-1 and TRBJ2-1, with 9 bases that match TRBD1. Germline V gene sequence: CDR1 SGHRS, CDR2 YFSETQ. V lost 3 bases and J lost 8; bases outside the gene matches: 9. The CDR3 has 15 amino acids. The chain's CDR3 is CASSSPGQGVDEQFF. CDR3 bases: TGCGCCAGCAGCTCCCCGGGACAGGGTGTGGATGAGCAGTTCTTC.

As to this clone: Other DNA sequences in this specimen translate into the identical CDR3. This rearrangement joins TRBV7-2 to TRBJ2-7; TRBD1 matches at 8 bases. Trimming removed 3 bases from V and 1 base from J; junction bases left unmatched: 2. The germline gives CDR1 SGHTA, CDR2 FQGNSA. This CDR3 has 14 amino acids. CDR3 DNA: TGTGCCAGCAGCTTCACAGGGGGTTCCTACGAGCAGTACTTC. Translated, it gives CASSFTGGSYEQYF.

In its sample, this clone was seen once. A much larger clone differs by one base, so this may be a read error. The same CDR3 arises from other DNA sequences in this sample as well. The chain couples TRBV6-1 to TRBJ2-7; no definite D call. Germline CDR1 and CDR2: MNHNS and SASEGT. This CDR3 contains 11 residues. The ends were cut back, 3 bases at V and 3 bases at J, with 3 bases in the middle. This chain's CDR3 is CASSDYYEQYF. The CDR3 DNA is TGTGCCAGCAGTGATTACTACGAGCAGTACTTC.

The chain employs TRBV11-2 and TRBJ1-2; weak D call: TRBD1 (6 bases). The CDR3 spans 15 residues. Trimming left V 3 bases short and J 4 bases short, with 15 bases between. Looked up from germline, CDR1 is SGHAT and CDR2 is FQNNGV. The CDR3: CASSFTSGGGYGYTF. The CDR3 bases are TGTGCCAGCAGCTTCACGAGCGGAGGGGGCTATGGCTACACCTTC.